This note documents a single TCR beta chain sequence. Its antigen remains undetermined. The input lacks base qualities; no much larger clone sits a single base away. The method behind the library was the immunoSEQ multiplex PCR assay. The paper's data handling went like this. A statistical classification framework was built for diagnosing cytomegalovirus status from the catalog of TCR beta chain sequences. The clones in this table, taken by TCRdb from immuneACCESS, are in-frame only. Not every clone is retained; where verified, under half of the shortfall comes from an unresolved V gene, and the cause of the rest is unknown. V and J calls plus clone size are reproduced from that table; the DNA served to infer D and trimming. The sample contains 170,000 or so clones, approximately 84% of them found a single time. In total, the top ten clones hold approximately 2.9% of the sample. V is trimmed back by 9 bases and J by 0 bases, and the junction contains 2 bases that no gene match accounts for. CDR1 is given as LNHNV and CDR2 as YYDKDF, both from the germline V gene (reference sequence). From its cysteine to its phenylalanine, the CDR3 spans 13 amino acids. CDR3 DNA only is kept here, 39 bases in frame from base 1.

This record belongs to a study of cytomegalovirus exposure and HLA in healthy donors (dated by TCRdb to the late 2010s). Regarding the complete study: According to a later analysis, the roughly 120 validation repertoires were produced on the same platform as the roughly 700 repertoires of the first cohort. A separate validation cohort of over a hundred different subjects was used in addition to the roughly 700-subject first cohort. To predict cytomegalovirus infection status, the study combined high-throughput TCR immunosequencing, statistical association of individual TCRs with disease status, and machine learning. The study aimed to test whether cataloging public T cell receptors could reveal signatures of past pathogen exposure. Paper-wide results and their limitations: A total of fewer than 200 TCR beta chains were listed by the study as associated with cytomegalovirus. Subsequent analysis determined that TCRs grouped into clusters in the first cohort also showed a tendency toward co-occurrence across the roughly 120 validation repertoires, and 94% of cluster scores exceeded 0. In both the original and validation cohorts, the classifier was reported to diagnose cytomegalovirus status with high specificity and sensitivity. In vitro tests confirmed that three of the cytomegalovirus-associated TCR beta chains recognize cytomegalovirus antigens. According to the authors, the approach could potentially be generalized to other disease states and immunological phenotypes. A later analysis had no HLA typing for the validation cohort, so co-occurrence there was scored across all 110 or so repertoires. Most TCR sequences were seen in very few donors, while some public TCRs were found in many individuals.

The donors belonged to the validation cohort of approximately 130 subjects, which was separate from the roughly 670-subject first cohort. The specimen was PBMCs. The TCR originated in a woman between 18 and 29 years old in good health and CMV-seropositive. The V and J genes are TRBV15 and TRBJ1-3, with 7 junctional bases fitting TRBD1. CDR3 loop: CATRQGSGNTIYF. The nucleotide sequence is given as TGTGCCACAAGACAGGGCTCTGGAAACACCATATATTTT.